This T cell receptor beta chain was documented in a study of cytomegalovirus exposure and HLA in healthy donors. The V gene's germline CDR1 is KGHSH and CDR2 LQKENI. This CDR3 region has 16 residues. Use of 60 Vbeta and 13 Jbeta primers characterized the PCR. Assay used: immunoSEQ multiplex PCR; TCRdb lists only in-frame clones, some missing. Of approximately 150,000 clones in the sample, 60% to 80% were seen once. Comment on this clone: As yet, its antigen is unknown.

Study-level findings and limits: It was approximately 160 TCR beta chains that were listed as cytomegalovirus-associated. The CMV antigen specificity of a few CMV-associated chains was confirmed through in vitro analysis. Previously analyzed data showed that most TCR beta V segments were productive at a frequency of about 87% or about 30%.

The V call is TRBV18, the J call TRBJ2-2; 9 bases are a match to TRBD2. The clonotype comes from a middle-aged man in good health and CMV-seropositive. Sequences were obtained from PBMCs. The CDR3 spells CAERLAELANTGELFF. CDR3 coding DNA: TGTGCAGAACGACTAGCGGAGCTCGCGAACACCGGGGAGCTGTTTTTT. Using reference TRBV18 and TRBJ2-2 for the parts outside the CDR3, the full variable domain is NAGVMQNPRHLVRRRGQEARLRCSPMKGHSHVYWYRQLPEEGLKFMVYLQKENIIDESGMPKERFSAEFPKEGPSILRIQQVVRGDSAAYFCAERLAELANTGELFFGEGSRLTVL.